This T cell receptor beta chain was sequenced in a study of sequential checkpoint blockade in melanoma. CDR1 is SGDLS, CDR2 YYNGEE, per germline. Trimming stripped 0 bases from V and 3 bases from J, with 7 bases between. CDR3 length: 14 residues. This clone was found many times. Noted treatment: randomized to nivolumab then ipilimumab (arm A) or the reverse (arm B). Sequenced by immunoSEQ multiplex PCR; TCRdb stores in-frame clones only, minus some. The sample holds some 9,600 clones; 20% to 30% are singletons and the top ten take about 17%. This chain links TRBV9 with TRBJ1-3; D is perhaps TRBD1 (5 bases). The sequences come from tumor tissue (inferred from file names), collected from a patient given nivolumab and ipilimumab in sequence. The receptor comes from a human donor with melanoma. The CDR3 nucleotides are TGTGCCAGCAGCGTAGCAGGGAGTGGAAACACCATATATTTT. It yields the protein CASSVAGSGNTIYF. Based on the CDR3 plus reference TRBV9 and TRBJ1-3, the full variable domain is DSGVTQTPKHLITATGQRVTLRCSPRSGDLSVYWYQQSLDQGLQFLIQYYNGEERAKGNILERFSAQQFPDLHSELNLSSLELGDSALYFCASSVAGSGNTIYFGEGSWLTVV.